These 2 T cell receptor beta chains were sequenced from one sample in a study of control samples from healthy donors and cancer patients. TCRdb keeps only in-frame clones here, not all; method: immunoSEQ multiplex PCR. Seen here are roughly 150,000 clones, 80% to 95% observed once, and the top ten hold about 5.8%. Material: blood. Every receptor here comes from a man between 18 and 29 years old in good health.

This sequence joins TRBV6-5 and TRBJ2-7, with D hard to call. CDR3 length: 13 amino acids. The germline gives CDR1 MNHEY, CDR2 SVGAGI. With 6 bases removed from V and 0 bases from J, the gap between germline ends came to 9 bases. The CDR3 spells CASSPTNSYEQYF. DNA of the CDR3: TGTGCCAGCAGCCCGACAAACTCCTACGAGCAGTACTTC.

CDR3: CASSFSGTDTQYF. The CDR3 nucleotides read TGTGCCAGCAGCTTCTCAGGGACGGATACGCAGTATTTT. This chain joins TRBV27 and TRBJ2-3, with D perhaps given as TRBD1 or TRBD2 (5 bases each). This CDR3 is 13 amino acids long. Germline assignment: CDR1 MNHEY and CDR2 SMNVEV (reference sequence). Deletions cut 6 bases from V and 6 bases from J, with 13 bases between.